One and the same sample provided the 5 T cell receptor beta chains below, sequenced in a study of T cells after yellow fever vaccination (dated by TCRdb to 2018 to 2020). Read against the paper, the sample's treatment or condition label means: live attenuated yellow fever vaccine strain. To prepare the library, 5' RACE was applied. TCRdb names Illumina NovaSeq 6000 as the instrument used. In-frame beta chains were kept once TCRdb had trimmed the public reads at Q25 with fastp and called clones with MiXCR. Rows are unified per CDR3 protein, each entry keeping the most common DNA and genes. The sample table shows about 340,000 distinct CDR3 sequences, and under 15% are seen once. The ten largest clones take up approximately 3.4% of the sample. Sequenced here: CD4+ T cells sorted from PBMCs, sampled 15 days after the yellow fever booster vaccination. All receptors derive from a man aged 18 to 30 who received the YFV17D yellow fever vaccine.

This chain links TRBV29-1 with TRBJ2-4; D gene ambiguous. V was trimmed by 7 bases and J by 0 bases, leaving 10 bases between them. The length of the CDR3 is 13 residues. Germline CDR1 is SQVTM and CDR2 is ANQGSEA. The CDR3 DNA reads TGCAGCGCACACAGACTAGCCAAAAACATTCAGTACTTC. Encoded protein: CSAHRLAKNIQYF.

At least ten counts were recorded for this clonotype. CDR3 sequence: CASSLEGLDEQYF. In nucleotides, the CDR3 is TGCGCCAGCAGCTTGGAAGGTTTGGACGAGCAGTACTTC. This chain joins TRBV5-1 and TRBJ2-7; no clear D. Germline V lookup: CDR1 SGHRS, CDR2 YFSETQ. Trimming removed 0 bases at V and 5 bases at J, with 9 bases between. The CDR3 is made up of 13 amino acids.

This clonotype was seen more than once but under ten times. This chain's CDR3 is CSARDSQGNTEAFF. The CDR3 nucleotides read TGCAGTGCTAGAGATTCCCAGGGGAACACTGAAGCTTTCTTT. The chain couples TRBV20-1 to TRBJ1-1, with D maybe TRBD1 (5 bases). This CDR3 region has 14 residues. The germline gives CDR1 DFQATT, CDR2 SNEGSKA (reference sequence). V lost 0 bases and J lost 1, with 9 bases in between.

A remark on this clonotype: Relative to the germline gene, one junction end is altered; a read error may explain this. The rearrangement joins TRBV18 to TRBJ1-4; D uncertain. CDR1 KGHSH and CDR2 LQKENI come from the germline V gene. The CDR3 spans 14 residues. The CDR3 here is CASSVVATNEKLFF. The CDR3, as DNA: TGTGCCAGCTCAGTCGTGGCAACAAATGAAAAACTGTTTTTT.

This clonotype was counted only a few times. The J gene is TRBJ2-3, the V gene TRBV2, with D perhaps matching TRBD1 (6 bases). The V and J ends lost 5 bases and 5 bases respectively, with 14 bases between them. The CDR3 spans 14 residues. Germline V gene data show CDR1 as SNHLY and CDR2 as FYNNEI. The CDR3 DNA is TGTGCCAGCAGTATACAGGGTGTTCAAGATACGCAGTATTTT. It translates to CASSIQGVQDTQYF.